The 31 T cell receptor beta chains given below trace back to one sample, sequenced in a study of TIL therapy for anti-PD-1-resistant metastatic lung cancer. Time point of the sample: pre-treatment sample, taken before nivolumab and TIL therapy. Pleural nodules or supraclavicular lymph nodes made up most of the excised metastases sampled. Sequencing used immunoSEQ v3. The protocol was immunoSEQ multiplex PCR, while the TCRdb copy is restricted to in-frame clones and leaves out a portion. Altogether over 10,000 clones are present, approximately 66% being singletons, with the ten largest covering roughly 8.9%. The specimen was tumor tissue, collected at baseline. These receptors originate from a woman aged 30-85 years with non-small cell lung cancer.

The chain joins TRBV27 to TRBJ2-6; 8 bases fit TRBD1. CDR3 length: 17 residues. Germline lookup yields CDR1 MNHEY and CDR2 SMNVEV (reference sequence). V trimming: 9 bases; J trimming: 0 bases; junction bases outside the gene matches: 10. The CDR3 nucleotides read TGTGCCAGTAGAGTTACAGGGGGGCGCTCTGGGGCCAACGTCCTGACTTTC. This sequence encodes CASRVTGGRSGANVLTF.

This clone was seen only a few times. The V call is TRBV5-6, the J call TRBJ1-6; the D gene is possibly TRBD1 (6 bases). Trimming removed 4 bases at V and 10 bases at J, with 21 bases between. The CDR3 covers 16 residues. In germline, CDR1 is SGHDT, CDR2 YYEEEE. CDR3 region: CASSLRGAGVRSPLHF. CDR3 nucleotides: TGTGCCAGCAGCCTCCGAGGCGCAGGGGTGAGATCACCCCTCCACTTT.

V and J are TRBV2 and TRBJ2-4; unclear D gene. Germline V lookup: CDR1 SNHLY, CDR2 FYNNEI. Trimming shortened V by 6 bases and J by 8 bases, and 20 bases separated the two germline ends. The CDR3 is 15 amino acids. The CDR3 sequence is CASSSLGRMADIQYF. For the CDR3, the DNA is TGTGCCAGCAGCTCGCTGGGTAGAATGGCGGACATTCAGTACTTC. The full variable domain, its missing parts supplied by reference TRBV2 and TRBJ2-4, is EPEVTQTPSHQVTQMGQEVILRCVPISNHLYFYWYRQILGQKVEFLVSFYNNEISEKSEIFDDQFSVERPDGSNFTLKIRSTKLEDSAMYFCASSSLGRMADIQYFGAGTRLSVL.

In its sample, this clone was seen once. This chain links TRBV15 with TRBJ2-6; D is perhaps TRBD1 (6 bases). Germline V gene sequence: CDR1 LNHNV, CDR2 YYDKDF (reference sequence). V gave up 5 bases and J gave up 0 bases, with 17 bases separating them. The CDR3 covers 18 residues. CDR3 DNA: TGTGCCACCAGCGGTTTTACAGGGTCAAGCTCTGGGGCCAACGTCCTGACTTTC. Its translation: CATSGFTGSSSGANVLTF.

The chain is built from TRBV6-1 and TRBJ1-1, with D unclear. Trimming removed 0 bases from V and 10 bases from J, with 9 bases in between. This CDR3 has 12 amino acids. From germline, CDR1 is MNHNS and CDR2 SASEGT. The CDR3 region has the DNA TGTGCCAGCAGTGAAGCTGGGCGGGTAGCTTTCTTT. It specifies CASSEAGRVAFF.

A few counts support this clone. The CDR3 here is CASSTNRGGYTF. CDR3 DNA: TGTGCCAGCAGTACTAACCGGGGTGGCTACACCTTC. V and J are TRBV6-1 and TRBJ1-2, with D unclear. Per germline, CDR1 MNHNS and CDR2 SASEGT. This CDR3 is built from 12 residues. The ends were cut back, 5 bases at V and 7 bases at J, with 11 bases in the middle.

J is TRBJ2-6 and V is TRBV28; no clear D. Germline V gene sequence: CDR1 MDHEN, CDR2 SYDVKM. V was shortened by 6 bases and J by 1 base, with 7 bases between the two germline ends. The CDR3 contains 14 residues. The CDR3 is CASRGRSGANVLTF. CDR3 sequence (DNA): TGTGCCAGCAGGGGTAGGTCTGGGGCCAACGTCCTGACTTTC.

Here the CDR3 reads CASSTLASGIIYNEQFF. The DNA for the CDR3 is TGTGCCAGTAGTACTCTGGCTAGCGGGATAATCTACAATGAGCAGTTCTTC. The chain recombines TRBV19 with TRBJ2-1, with 9 bases that match TRBD2. The V and J ends lost 4 bases and 3 bases, in that order; junction bases with no gene match: 10. This CDR3 contains 17 residues. CDR1 LNHDA and CDR2 SQIVND come from the germline V gene (reference sequence).

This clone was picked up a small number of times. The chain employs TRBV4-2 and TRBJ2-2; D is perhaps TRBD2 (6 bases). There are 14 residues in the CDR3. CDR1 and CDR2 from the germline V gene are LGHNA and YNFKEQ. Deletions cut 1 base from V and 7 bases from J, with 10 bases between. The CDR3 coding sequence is TGTGCCAGCAGCCAAGTGGTGGGGGGCGGGGAGCTGTTTTTT. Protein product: CASSQVVGGGELFF.

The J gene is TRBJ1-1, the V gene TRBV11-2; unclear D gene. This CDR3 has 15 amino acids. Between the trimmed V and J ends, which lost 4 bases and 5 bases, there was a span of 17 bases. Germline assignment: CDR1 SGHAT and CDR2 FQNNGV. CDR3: CASSSQLRNETEAFF. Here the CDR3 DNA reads TGTGCCAGCAGCTCCCAACTCCGGAACGAGACTGAAGCTTTCTTT.

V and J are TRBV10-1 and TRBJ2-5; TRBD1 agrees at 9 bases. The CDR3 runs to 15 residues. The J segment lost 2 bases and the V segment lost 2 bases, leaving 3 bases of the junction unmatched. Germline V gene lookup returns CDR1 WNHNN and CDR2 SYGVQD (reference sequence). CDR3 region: CASSEDGTGQETQYF. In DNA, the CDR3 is TGCGCCAGCAGTGAGGACGGGACAGGGCAAGAGACCCAGTACTTC.

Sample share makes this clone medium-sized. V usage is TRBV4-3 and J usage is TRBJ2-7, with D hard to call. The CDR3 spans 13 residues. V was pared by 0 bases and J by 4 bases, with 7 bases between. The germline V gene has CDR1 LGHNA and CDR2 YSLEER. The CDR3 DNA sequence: TGCGCCAGCAGCCAAGATGTCCAATACGAGCAGTACTTC. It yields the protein CASSQDVQYEQYF.

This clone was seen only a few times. In nucleotides, the CDR3 is TGCGCCAGCAGCCTGGACGGAGAAAATTCACCCCTCCACTTT. This encodes CASSLDGENSPLHF. This sequence joins TRBV5-1 and TRBJ1-6; D unresolved. V was cut by 4 bases and J by 7 bases, with 12 bases left in between. Germline values: CDR1 SGHRS, CDR2 YFSETQ. The CDR3 sequence is 14 residues long.

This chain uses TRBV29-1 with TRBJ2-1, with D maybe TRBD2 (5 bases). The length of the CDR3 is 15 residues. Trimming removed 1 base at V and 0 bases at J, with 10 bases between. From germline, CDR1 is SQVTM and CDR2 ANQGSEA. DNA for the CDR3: TGCAGCGTTGAAGGACTACCAGGCTCCTACAATGAGCAGTTCTTC. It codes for CSVEGLPGSYNEQFF.

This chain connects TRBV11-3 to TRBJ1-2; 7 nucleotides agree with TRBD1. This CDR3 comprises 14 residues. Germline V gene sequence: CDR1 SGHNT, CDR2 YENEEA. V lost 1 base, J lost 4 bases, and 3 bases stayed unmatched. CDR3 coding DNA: TGTGCCAGCAGCTTAGGGGGACAGATCTATGGCTACACCTTC. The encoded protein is CASSLGGQIYGYTF.

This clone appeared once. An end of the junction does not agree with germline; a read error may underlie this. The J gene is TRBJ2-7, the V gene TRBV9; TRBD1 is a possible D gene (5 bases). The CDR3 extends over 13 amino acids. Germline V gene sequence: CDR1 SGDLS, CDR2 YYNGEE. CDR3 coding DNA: TGTGCCAGCAGTATCAGGGTTTCCTCCGAGCAGTACTTC. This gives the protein CASSIRVSSEQYF.

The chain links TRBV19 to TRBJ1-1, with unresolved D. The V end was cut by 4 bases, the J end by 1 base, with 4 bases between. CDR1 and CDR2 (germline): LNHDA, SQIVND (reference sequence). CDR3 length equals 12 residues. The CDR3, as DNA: TGTGCCAGTAGTACCTCGAACACTGAAGCTTTCTTT. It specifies CASSTSNTEAFF.

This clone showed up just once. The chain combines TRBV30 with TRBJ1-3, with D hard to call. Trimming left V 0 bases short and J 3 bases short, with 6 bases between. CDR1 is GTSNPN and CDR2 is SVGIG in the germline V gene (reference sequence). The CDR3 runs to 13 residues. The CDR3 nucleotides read TGTGCCTGGAGTGTACTTCTTGGAAACACCATATATTTT. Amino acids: CAWSVLLGNTIYF. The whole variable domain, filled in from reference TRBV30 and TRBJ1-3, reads SQTIHQWPATLVQPVGSPLSLECTVEGTSNPNLYWYRQAAGRGLQLLFYSVGIGQISSEVPQNLSASRPQDRQFILSSKKLLLSDSGFYLCAWSVLLGNTIYFGEGSWLTVV.

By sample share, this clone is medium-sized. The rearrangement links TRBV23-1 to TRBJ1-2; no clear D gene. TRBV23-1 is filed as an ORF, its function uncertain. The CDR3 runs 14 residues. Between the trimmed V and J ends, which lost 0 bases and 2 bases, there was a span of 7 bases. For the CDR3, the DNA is TGCGCCAGCAGTCAATCCCACACCAACTATGGCTACACCTTC. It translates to CASSQSHTNYGYTF.

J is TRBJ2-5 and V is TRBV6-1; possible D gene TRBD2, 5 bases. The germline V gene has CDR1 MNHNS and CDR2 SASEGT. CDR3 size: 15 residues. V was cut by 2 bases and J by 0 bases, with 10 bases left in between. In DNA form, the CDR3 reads TGTGCCAGCAGTGAATCAACGGACTACCAAGAGACCCAGTACTTC. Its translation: CASSESTDYQETQYF.

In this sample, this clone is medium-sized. The CDR3 bases are TGTGCCAGCAGTTACAGCGACAGGGCCAGAGAGCAGTTCTTC. Amino acids: CASSYSDRAREQFF. The V call is TRBV6-5, the J call TRBJ2-1; 7 bases map to TRBD1. V lost 2 bases and J lost 10; bases outside the gene matches: 8. The CDR3 totals 14 residues. CDR1 MNHEY and CDR2 SVGAGI come from the germline V gene.

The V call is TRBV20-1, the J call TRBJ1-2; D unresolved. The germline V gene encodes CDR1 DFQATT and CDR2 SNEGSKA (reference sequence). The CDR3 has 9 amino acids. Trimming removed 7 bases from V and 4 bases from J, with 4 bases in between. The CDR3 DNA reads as TGCAGTGTCCTCTATGGCTACACCTTC. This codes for CSVLYGYTF.

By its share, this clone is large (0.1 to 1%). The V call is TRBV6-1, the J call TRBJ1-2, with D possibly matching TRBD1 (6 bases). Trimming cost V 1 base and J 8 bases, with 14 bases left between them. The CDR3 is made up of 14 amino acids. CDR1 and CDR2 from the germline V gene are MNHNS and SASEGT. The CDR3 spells CASSEGSGAAGYTF. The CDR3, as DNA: TGTGCCAGCAGTGAAGGATCGGGGGCCGCCGGCTACACCTTC.

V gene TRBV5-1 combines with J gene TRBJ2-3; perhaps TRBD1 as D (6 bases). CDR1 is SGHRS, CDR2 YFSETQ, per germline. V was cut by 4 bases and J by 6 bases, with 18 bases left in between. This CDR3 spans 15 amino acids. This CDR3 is CASSRMGAPPDTQYF. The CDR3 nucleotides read TGCGCCAGCAGCCGGATGGGGGCGCCCCCCGATACGCAGTATTTT. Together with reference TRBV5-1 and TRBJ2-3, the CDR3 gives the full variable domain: KAGVTQTPRYLIKTRGQQVTLSCSPISGHRSVSWYQQTPGQGLQFLFEYFSETQRNKGNFPGRFSGRQFSNSRSEMNVSTLELGDSALYLCASSRMGAPPDTQYFGPGTRLTVL.

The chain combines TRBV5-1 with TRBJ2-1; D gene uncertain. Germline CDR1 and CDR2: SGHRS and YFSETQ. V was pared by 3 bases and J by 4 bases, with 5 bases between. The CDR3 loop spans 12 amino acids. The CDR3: CASSSYYNEQFF. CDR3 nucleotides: TGCGCCAGCAGCTCGTATTACAATGAGCAGTTCTTC.

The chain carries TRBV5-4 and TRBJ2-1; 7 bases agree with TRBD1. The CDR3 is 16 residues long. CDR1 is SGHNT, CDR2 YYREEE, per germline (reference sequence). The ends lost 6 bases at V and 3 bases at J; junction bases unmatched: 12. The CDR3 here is CASTGPRTGHYNEQFF. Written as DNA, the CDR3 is TGTGCCAGCACCGGACCGAGGACAGGCCACTACAATGAGCAGTTCTTC.

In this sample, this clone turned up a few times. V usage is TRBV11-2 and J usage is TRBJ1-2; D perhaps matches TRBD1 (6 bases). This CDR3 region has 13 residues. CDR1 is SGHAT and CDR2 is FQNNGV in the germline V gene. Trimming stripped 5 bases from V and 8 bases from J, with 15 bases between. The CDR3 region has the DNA TGTGCCAGCAGCACTGGGAGGGGGAACGGCTACACCTTC. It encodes CASSTGRGNGYTF.

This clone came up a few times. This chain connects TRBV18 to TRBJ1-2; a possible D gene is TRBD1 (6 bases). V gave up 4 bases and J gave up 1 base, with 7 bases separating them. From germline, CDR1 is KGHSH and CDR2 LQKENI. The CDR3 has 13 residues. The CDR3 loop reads CASSLDSNYGYTF. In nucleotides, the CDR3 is TGTGCCAGCTCACTGGACAGTAACTATGGCTACACCTTC. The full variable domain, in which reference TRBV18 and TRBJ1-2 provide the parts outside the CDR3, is NAGVMQNPRHLVRRRGQEARLRCSPMKGHSHVYWYRQLPEEGLKFMVYLQKENIIDESGMPKERFSAEFPKEGPSILRIQQVVRGDSAAYFCASSLDSNYGYTFGSGTRLTVV.

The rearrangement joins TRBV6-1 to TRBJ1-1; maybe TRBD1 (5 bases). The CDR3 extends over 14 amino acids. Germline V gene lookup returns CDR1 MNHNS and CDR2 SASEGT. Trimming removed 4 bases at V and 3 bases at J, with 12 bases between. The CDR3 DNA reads TGTGCCAGCAGTGCAACAGGCTCCCACACTGAAGCTTTCTTT. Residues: CASSATGSHTEAFF.

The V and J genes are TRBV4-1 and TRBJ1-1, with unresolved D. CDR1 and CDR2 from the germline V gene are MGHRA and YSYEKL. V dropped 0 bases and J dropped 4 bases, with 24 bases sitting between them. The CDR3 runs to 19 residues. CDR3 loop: CASSQESLRAAKASTEAFF. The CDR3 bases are TGCGCCAGCAGCCAAGAGTCATTAAGGGCCGCAAAAGCCTCCACTGAAGCTTTCTTT.

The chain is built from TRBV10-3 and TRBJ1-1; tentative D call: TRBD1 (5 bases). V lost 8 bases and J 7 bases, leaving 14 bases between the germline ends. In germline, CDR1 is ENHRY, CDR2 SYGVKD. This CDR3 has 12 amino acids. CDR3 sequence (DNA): TGTGCCATCGGGGGGGGTAAAGGTGAAGCTTTCTTT. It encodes CAIGGGKGEAFF.